This TCR beta chain is from a study of cytomegalovirus exposure and HLA in healthy donors. Overall study results and limits: For most TCR beta V segments, an earlier analysis put the productive rate at about 90% or about 30% of the time. In a later analysis, CMV-associated beta chains were mostly HLA-associated, it appeared. As a later analysis showed, several of the most significant clusters appeared to be linked to common viral pathogens.

PCR used 60 Vbeta primers and 13 Jbeta primers. Clones were sequenced by immunoSEQ multiplex PCR, and TCRdb holds only the in-frame ones, with some missing. This sample lists tens of thousands of clones; its ten largest clones have 15%. In regard to this clone: Its cognate antigen is unknown.

The source of this sequence is a man in his fifties or sixties in good health and CMV-seropositive. The source material was PBMCs.

The CDR3 spells CASSFGFQPQHF. The DNA of the CDR3 is TGTGCCAGCAGCTTCGGTTTTCAGCCCCAGCATTTT. This chain connects TRBV7-9 to TRBJ1-5; D remains unclear. Germline CDR1 reads SEHNR; CDR2 reads FQNEAQ (reference sequence). Between the trimmed V and J ends, which lost 3 bases and 6 bases, there was a span of 6 bases. The CDR3 contains 12 residues.